The clone carrying this T cell receptor beta chain was detected only once. The data originate from a study of shared clonotypes between healthy human individuals. Looked up from germline, CDR1 is KGHSH and CDR2 is LQKENI. This CDR3 contains 16 residues. V dropped 4 bases and J dropped 2; count of bases not matched to a gene: 5. Repertoires were generated with immunoSEQ multiplex PCR, while TCRdb's copy carries only in-frame clones and drops some. The table records fewer than 1.8 million clones, approximately 98.5% of them present only once. The sample taken for sequencing was naive CD4+ T cells sorted from blood. Noted subset: CD45RA+ positively selected. This TCR came from a man aged 25-45 years in good health. The V call is TRBV18, the J call TRBJ2-2; TRBD1 matches at 9 bases. The CDR3 DNA sequence: TGTGCCAGCTCACAGACAGGGGGAAGTAACACCGGGGAGCTGTTTTTT. Its translation: CASSQTGGSNTGELFF.